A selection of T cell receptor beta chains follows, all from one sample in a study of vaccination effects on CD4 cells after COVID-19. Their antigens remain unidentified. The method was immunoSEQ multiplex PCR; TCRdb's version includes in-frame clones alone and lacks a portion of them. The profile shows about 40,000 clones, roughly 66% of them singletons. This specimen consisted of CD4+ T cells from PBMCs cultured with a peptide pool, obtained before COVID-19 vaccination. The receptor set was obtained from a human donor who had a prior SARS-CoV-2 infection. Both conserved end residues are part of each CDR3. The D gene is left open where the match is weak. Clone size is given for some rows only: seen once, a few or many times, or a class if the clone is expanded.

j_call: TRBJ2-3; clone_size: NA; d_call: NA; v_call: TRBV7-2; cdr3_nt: TGTGCCAGCAGCCTCCAGACACCCCAGCAGTATTTT; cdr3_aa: CASSLQTPQQYF
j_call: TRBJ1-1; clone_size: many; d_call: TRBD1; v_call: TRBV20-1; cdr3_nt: TGCAGTGCTAGTAACAGGGGGCGGGCTTTCTTT; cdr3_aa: CSASNRGRAFF
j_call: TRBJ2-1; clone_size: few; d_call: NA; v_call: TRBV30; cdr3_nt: TGTGCCTGGACTCCCGACAGGTACAATGAGCAGTTCTTC; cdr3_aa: CAWTPDRYNEQFF
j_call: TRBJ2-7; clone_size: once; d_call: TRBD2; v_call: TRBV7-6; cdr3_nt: TGTGCCAGCAGCTTAGTGGCGGGGGAGACCTACGAGCAGTACTTC; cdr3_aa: CASSLVAGETYEQYF
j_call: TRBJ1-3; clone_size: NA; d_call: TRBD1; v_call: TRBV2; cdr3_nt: TGTGCCAGCAGAGCGGCAAACCCCGGGACAGCGGTTTCTGGAAACACCATATATTTT; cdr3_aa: CASRAANPGTAVSGNTIYF
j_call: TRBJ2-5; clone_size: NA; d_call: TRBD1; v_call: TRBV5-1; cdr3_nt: TGCGCCAGCAGTCGCATTACAGGGGGCGCTGGGGAGACCCAGTACTTC; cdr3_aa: CASSRITGGAGETQYF
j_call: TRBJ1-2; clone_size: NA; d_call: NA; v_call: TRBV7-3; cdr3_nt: TGTGCCAGCAGCTTAATTGGGGGGGGTGGCTACACCTTC; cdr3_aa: CASSLIGGGGYTF
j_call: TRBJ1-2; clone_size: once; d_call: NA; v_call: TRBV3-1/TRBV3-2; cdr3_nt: TGTGCCAGCAGCCAAGATGGATATGGCTACACCTTC; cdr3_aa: CASSQDGYGYTF
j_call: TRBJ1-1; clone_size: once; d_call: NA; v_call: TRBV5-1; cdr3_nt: TGCGCCAGCAGCTTGTGGGGGCAGGGATTGGCTTTCTTT; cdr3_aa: CASSLWGQGLAFF
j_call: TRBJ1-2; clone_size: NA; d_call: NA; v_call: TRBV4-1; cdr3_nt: TGCGCCAGCAGCCAAGGGTCCGGCTACACCTTC; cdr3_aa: CASSQGSGYTF
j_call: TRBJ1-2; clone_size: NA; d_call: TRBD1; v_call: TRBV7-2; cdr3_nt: TGTGCCAGCATTGTTTCAGGGGGCGTCTATGGCTACACCTTC; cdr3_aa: CASIVSGGVYGYTF
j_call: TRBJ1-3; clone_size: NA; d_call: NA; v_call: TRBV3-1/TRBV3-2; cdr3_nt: TGTGCCAGCAGCCACGGACAGTTAAGACCGGGAAACACCATATATTTT; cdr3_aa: CASSHGQLRPGNTIYF
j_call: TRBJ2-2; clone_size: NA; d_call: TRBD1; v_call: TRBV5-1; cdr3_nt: TGCGCCAGCAGCTTTCTCCAGGGGGCAAGCGGCGGGGAGCTGTTTTTT; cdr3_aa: CASSFLQGASGGELFF
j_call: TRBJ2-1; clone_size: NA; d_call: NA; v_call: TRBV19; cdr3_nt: TGTGCCAGTCAGACGGTGAATACCGGTGAGCAGTTCTTC; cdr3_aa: CASQTVNTGEQFF
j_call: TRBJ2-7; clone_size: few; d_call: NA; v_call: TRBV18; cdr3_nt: TGTGCCAGCTCACCTTCTCGGGGTTACTACGAGCAGTACTTC; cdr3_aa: CASSPSRGYYEQYF
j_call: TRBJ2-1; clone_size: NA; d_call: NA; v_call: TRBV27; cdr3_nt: TGTGCCAGCAGTTTATCGCAGGGCCCGGCCCCCAATTACAATGAGCAGTTCTTC; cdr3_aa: CASSLSQGPAPNYNEQFF
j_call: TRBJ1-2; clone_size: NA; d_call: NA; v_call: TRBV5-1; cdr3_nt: TGCGCCAGCAGCTTGGCCGCAACTCCTAACGGCTACACCTTC; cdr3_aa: CASSLAATPNGYTF
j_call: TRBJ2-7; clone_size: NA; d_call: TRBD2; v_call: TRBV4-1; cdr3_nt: TGCGCCAGCAACCTTACGCCGACTAGCGCTAAACCCGAGCAGTACTTC; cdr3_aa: CASNLTPTSAKPEQYF
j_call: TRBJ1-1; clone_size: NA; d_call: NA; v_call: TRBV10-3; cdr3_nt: TGTGCCATCAGTGCCCGTGGAGGCGGGAACACTGAAGCTTTCTTT; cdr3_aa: CAISARGGGNTEAFF
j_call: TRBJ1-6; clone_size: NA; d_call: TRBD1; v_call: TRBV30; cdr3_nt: TGTGCCTGGGACGACAGGGCCAATTCACCCCTCCACTTT; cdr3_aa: CAWDDRANSPLHF
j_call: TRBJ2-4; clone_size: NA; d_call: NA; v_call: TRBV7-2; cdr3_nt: TGTGCCAGCAGCACGGGACCTCCCAACATTCAGTACTTC; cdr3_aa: CASSTGPPNIQYF
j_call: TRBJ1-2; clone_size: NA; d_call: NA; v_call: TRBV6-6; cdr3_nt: TGTGCCAGCAGTTACGGGATACCCGACAGTTACTATGGCTACACCTTC; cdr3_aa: CASSYGIPDSYYGYTF
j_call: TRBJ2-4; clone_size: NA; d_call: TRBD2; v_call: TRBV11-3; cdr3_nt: TGTGCCAGCAGCTTAGAGGGGTGGGGACTAGCGGGAATAGGGATTAACATTCAGTACTTC; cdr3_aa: CASSLEGWGLAGIGINIQYF
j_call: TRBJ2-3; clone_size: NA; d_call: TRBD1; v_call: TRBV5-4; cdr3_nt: TGTGCCAGCAGCTCGGTAGGGGGCGGTTGGACAGATACGCAGTATTTT; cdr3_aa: CASSSVGGGWTDTQYF
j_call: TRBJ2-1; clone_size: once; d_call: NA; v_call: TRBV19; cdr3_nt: TGTGCCAGTAGTATAGGAGGTACAGTCTACAATGAGCAGTTCTTC; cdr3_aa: CASSIGGTVYNEQFF